These 24 T cell receptor beta chains came from one sample sequenced in a study of shared clonotypes between healthy human individuals. Clones were read by immunoSEQ multiplex PCR, and TCRdb kept only the in-frame ones, dropping some. This sample has over a million clones, with around 78% found just once. The sample taken for sequencing was memory CD4+ T cells from PBMCs. Subset: CD45RA-negative fraction. These receptors all stem from a man aged 18 to 29 in good health. Some clones in this sample may be carry-over from other donors' samples.

This rearrangement joins TRBV28 to TRBJ1-2, with D possibly matching TRBD1 (6 bases). CDR1 is MDHEN, CDR2 SYDVKM, per germline. This CDR3 is built from 15 residues. Trimming cost V 5 bases and J 3 bases, with 16 bases left between them. The CDR3 region is CASSPPRAGDYGYTF. The CDR3 coding sequence is TGTGCCAGCAGTCCCCCCCGGGCAGGGGACTATGGCTACACCTTC.

The chain uses TRBV28 and TRBJ2-2, with a tentative D call TRBD1 (6 bases). Germline loops: CDR1 MDHEN, CDR2 SYDVKM. V lost 5 bases to trimming and J lost 7 bases, with 17 bases between them. This CDR3 has 15 residues. CDR3 sequence (DNA): TGTGCCAGCAGTCCCGACCGGGACACTGGCGGGGAGCTGTTTTTT. Protein product: CASSPDRDTGGELFF. Using reference TRBV28 and TRBJ2-2 for the parts outside the CDR3, the full variable domain is DVKVTQSSRYLVKRTGEKVFLECVQDMDHENMFWYRQDPGLGLRLIYFSYDVKMKEKGDIPEGYSVSREKKERFSLILESASTNQTSMYLCASSPDRDTGGELFFGEGSRLTVL.

The gene calls are TRBV18 and TRBJ2-1; D is uncertain. CDR3 size: 12 residues. The germline gives CDR1 KGHSH, CDR2 LQKENI. V dropped 3 bases and J dropped 10 bases, with 10 bases sitting between them. This chain's CDR3 is CASSPPPWEQFF. CDR3 nucleotide sequence: TGTGCCAGCTCACCTCCCCCCTGGGAGCAGTTCTTC.

The chain carries TRBV6-6 and TRBJ2-7; a weak D match, TRBD2 (6 bases). Germline assignment: CDR1 MNHNY and CDR2 SVGAGI (reference sequence). The CDR3 is made up of 14 amino acids. The ends were cut back, 6 bases at V and 0 bases at J, with 12 bases in the middle. For the CDR3, the DNA is TGTGCCAGCAGCCTGCGGGACGGCTCCTACGAGCAGTACTTC. This codes for CASSLRDGSYEQYF.

The chain combines TRBV11-3 with TRBJ2-1, with D unclear. The length of the CDR3 is 12 residues. V dropped 5 bases and J dropped 9 bases, with 11 bases sitting between them. In germline, CDR1 is SGHNT, CDR2 YENEEA. CDR3 coding DNA: TGTGCCAGCAGCCCCACGCTGGGTGAGCAGTTCTTC. Its protein product is CASSPTLGEQFF.

CDR3 loop: CASSRITAGRGYTF. For the CDR3, the DNA is TGCGCCAGCAGCCGGATCACGGCGGGTCGGGGCTACACCTTC. V gene TRBV5-1 combines with J gene TRBJ1-2; D remains ambiguous. This CDR3 is built from 14 residues. Germline CDR1 reads SGHRS; CDR2 reads YFSETQ. V lost 4 bases, J lost 8 bases, and 18 bases lay in between.

This clone was recorded a few times. The gene calls are TRBV27 and TRBJ2-3; the match to TRBD2 covers 7 bases. After removal of 0 bases from V and 2 bases from J, the junction contained 8 bases not matched to a gene. The germline CDR1 and CDR2 sequences are MNHEY and SMNVEV (reference sequence). The CDR3 sequence is 17 residues long. CDR3 residues: CASSLSRSGTPTDTQYF. The CDR3 DNA sequence: TGTGCCAGCAGTTTATCGAGGAGCGGGACCCCCACAGATACGCAGTATTTT.

This clone was observed a single time. The V and J genes are TRBV5-4 and TRBJ1-1, with D unresolved. With 0 bases removed from V and 1 base from J, the gap between germline ends came to 10 bases. This CDR3 is built from 15 residues. Germline CDR1 is SGHNT and CDR2 is YYREEE (reference sequence). As DNA, the CDR3 is TGTGCCAGCAGCTTGGTGAATTCGGGGAACACTGAAGCTTTCTTT. This codes for CASSLVNSGNTEAFF. Drawing the rest from reference TRBV5-4 and TRBJ1-1, the complete variable domain is ETGVTQSPTHLIKTRGQQVTLRCSSQSGHNTVSWYQQALGQGPQFIFQYYREEENGRGNFPPRFSGLQFPNYSSELNVNALELDDSALYLCASSLVNSGNTEAFFGQGTRLTVV.

The rearrangement uses TRBV5-1 and TRBJ2-3; maybe TRBD2 (6 bases). Trimming took off 4 bases at V and 3 bases at J, with 21 bases between the two ends. The CDR3 covers 17 residues. Germline V gene lookup returns CDR1 SGHRS and CDR2 YFSETQ. CDR3 sequence reads: CASSLPVLAGGTDTQYF. As DNA, the CDR3 is TGCGCCAGCAGCCTCCCAGTGTTAGCCGGAGGGACAGATACGCAGTATTTT.

This clone has just one count. The rearrangement links TRBV6-6 to TRBJ2-5; 8 bases fit TRBD1. Germline loops: CDR1 MNHNY, CDR2 SVGAGI (reference sequence). The CDR3 is 15 residues long. Trimming cost V 6 bases and J 5 bases; bases outside gene matches: 11. Written as DNA, the CDR3 is TGTGCCAGCAGCCCCCCGACAGGGGAGAAGGAGACCCAGTACTTC. As protein: CASSPPTGEKETQYF.

The chain combines TRBV6-5 with TRBJ2-2, with 7 bases aligning to TRBD2. Germline trimming cut 5 bases from V and 7 bases from J; bases unmatched to any gene: 7. The CDR3 totals 14 residues. CDR1 is MNHEY, CDR2 SVGAGI, per germline. This CDR3 reads CASSIGRAGGELFF. Written as DNA, the CDR3 is TGTGCCAGCAGTATTGGGAGGGCCGGCGGGGAGCTGTTTTTT.

This clone has at least ten counts. At one boundary the junction diverges from the germline segment, which might be a read error. V and J are TRBV30 and TRBJ2-4, with a tentative D call TRBD1 (6 bases). CDR3 size: 14 residues. Germline values: CDR1 GTSNPN, CDR2 SVGIG (reference sequence). The chain's CDR3 is CAWSVSLGDTGKNF. The CDR3 DNA is TGTGCCTGGAGTGTAAGTCTCGGGGACACGGGAAAGAACTTC.

J is TRBJ2-7 and V is TRBV29-1; 10 bases are a match to TRBD2. The CDR3 consists of 14 residues. The V gene's germline CDR1 is SQVTM and CDR2 ANQGSEA. V trimming: 7 bases; J trimming: 2 bases; junction bases outside the gene matches: 8. CDR3 region: CSALPSGSPYEQYF. The CDR3 DNA reads as TGCAGCGCTCTCCCTAGCGGGAGCCCCTACGAGCAGTACTTC.

The chain is built from TRBV29-1 and TRBJ1-1; unclear D gene. V was trimmed by 4 bases and J by 3 bases, leaving 18 bases between them. This CDR3 has 15 amino acids. CDR1 is SQVTM and CDR2 is ANQGSEA in the germline V gene. The CDR3: CSVAYHRPRDTEAFF. DNA for the CDR3: TGCAGCGTTGCTTACCACCGGCCGAGGGACACTGAAGCTTTCTTT.

The chain uses TRBV5-5 and TRBJ1-5, with D unresolved. The CDR3 has 15 residues. Trimming removed 6 bases from V and 0 bases from J, with 13 bases in between. Germline V gene sequence: CDR1 SGHKS, CDR2 YYEKEE (reference sequence). The CDR3 DNA follows: TGTGCCAGCACCCCTACCACGGATAGCAATCAGCCCCAGCATTTT. This translates into CASTPTTDSNQPQHF.

This chain uses TRBV28 with TRBJ1-5; D gene ambiguous. Germline loops: CDR1 MDHEN, CDR2 SYDVKM. The CDR3 consists of 15 residues. With 3 bases removed from V and 0 bases from J, the gap between germline ends came to 9 bases. This chain's CDR3 is CASSFLSYSNQPQHF. The CDR3 nucleotides read TGTGCCAGCAGTTTTTTGTCATATAGCAATCAGCCCCAGCATTTT. The variable domain in full, completed from reference TRBV28 and TRBJ1-5, reads DVKVTQSSRYLVKRTGEKVFLECVQDMDHENMFWYRQDPGLGLRLIYFSYDVKMKEKGDIPEGYSVSREKKERFSLILESASTNQTSMYLCASSFLSYSNQPQHFGDGTRLSIL.

The rearrangement uses TRBV5-4 and TRBJ2-1; 11 nucleotides line up with TRBD2. With V trimmed by 4 bases and J by 3 bases, 6 bases remained unmatched. This CDR3 is built from 16 residues. Germline loops: CDR1 SGHNT, CDR2 YYREEE (reference sequence). The CDR3 is CASSRGLAEVYNEQFF. The CDR3 DNA follows: TGTGCCAGCAGCCGGGGACTAGCGGAGGTCTACAATGAGCAGTTCTTC.

Turning to this clone: Other DNA sequences in this specimen translate into the identical CDR3. This chain uses TRBV5-1 with TRBJ1-1, with a weak D call TRBD1 (5 bases). The CDR3 has 13 amino acids. The V end was cut by 3 bases, the J end by 2 bases, with 8 bases between. Germline values: CDR1 SGHRS, CDR2 YFSETQ. The CDR3 DNA reads TGCGCCAGCAGCTCGCAGGGAAACACTGAAGCTTTCTTT. This sequence encodes CASSSQGNTEAFF. The full variable domain, with the rest looked up from reference TRBV5-1 and TRBJ1-1, is KAGVTQTPRYLIKTRGQQVTLSCSPISGHRSVSWYQQTPGQGLQFLFEYFSETQRNKGNFPGRFSGRQFSNSRSEMNVSTLELGDSALYLCASSSQGNTEAFFGQGTRLTVV.

This rearrangement joins TRBV18 to TRBJ2-2; 12 bases map to TRBD2. Looked up from germline, CDR1 is KGHSH and CDR2 is LQKENI. The CDR3 totals 16 residues. Unmatched junction bases numbered 3, after V lost 3 bases and J lost 4 bases. The CDR3 region is CASSPRTSGVTGELFF. Here the CDR3 DNA reads TGTGCCAGCTCACCGCGGACTAGCGGGGTCACCGGGGAGCTGTTTTTT.

V and J are TRBV1 and TRBJ2-2; whether TRBD2, the table's D call, matches the DNA was not checked. TRBV1 is shown as a pseudogene. CDR3 length: 20 amino acids. The CDR3 DNA follows: TGCACCAGCAGCCAAGGTCGGGAGCTAGCGGGGTCCCCGGACACCGGGGAGCTGTTTTTT. This sequence encodes CTSSQGRELAGSPDTGELFF.

The chain couples TRBV28 to TRBJ2-7; D remains ambiguous. CDR1 is MDHEN and CDR2 is SYDVKM in the germline V gene. Deletions cut 2 bases from V and 3 bases from J, with 5 bases between. This CDR3 region has 12 residues. The CDR3 DNA reads TGTGCCAGCAGTTTAACCTACTACGAGCAGTACTTC. Its protein product is CASSLTYYEQYF.

The chain joins TRBV19 to TRBJ1-5; tentative D call: TRBD1 (6 bases). V lost 5 bases, J lost 1 base, and 15 bases lay in between. Germline lookup yields CDR1 LNHDA and CDR2 SQIVND (reference sequence). The CDR3 spans 16 residues. This CDR3 is CASSLRQAGSNQPQHF. CDR3 bases: TGTGCCAGTAGTTTAAGACAGGCTGGGAGCAATCAGCCCCAGCATTTT. Drawing the rest from reference TRBV19 and TRBJ1-5, the complete variable domain is DGGITQSPKYLFRKEGQNVTLSCEQNLNHDAMYWYRQDPGQGLRLIYYSQIVNDFQKGDIAEGYSVSREKKESFPLTVTSAQKNPTAFYLCASSLRQAGSNQPQHFGDGTRLSIL.

This clone was recorded a few times. This chain links TRBV5-4 with TRBJ2-5, with 10 bases identical to TRBD2. The CDR3 length is 17 residues. Germline trimming cut 2 bases from V and 5 bases from J; bases unmatched to any gene: 12. Germline CDR1 SGHNT, CDR2 YYREEE (reference sequence). The CDR3 region is CASSFPRPAGGAETQYF. The CDR3 DNA reads TGTGCCAGCAGCTTTCCGCGACCAGCGGGAGGGGCGGAGACCCAGTACTTC. Full variable domain (missing parts from reference TRBV5-4 and TRBJ2-5): ETGVTQSPTHLIKTRGQQVTLRCSSQSGHNTVSWYQQALGQGPQFIFQYYREEENGRGNFPPRFSGLQFPNYSSELNVNALELDDSALYLCASSFPRPAGGAETQYFGPGTRLLVL.

V usage is TRBV11-3 and J usage is TRBJ2-7; 9 bases are a match to TRBD1. V shed 4 bases, J shed 1 base, and the junction held 5 bases outside the gene matches. Germline V gives CDR1 SGHNT, CDR2 YENEEA. This CDR3 is 15 amino acids long. The DNA of the CDR3 is TGTGCCAGCAGCTCCGCCGGGACAGGGTCCTACGAGCAGTACTTC. It codes for CASSSAGTGSYEQYF.